This T cell receptor (beta chain) was captured by sequencing in a study of T cell changes during pregnancy in multiple sclerosis. Germline V CDR1 and CDR2: MNHEY, SMNVEV (reference sequence). V lost 2 bases, J lost 1 base, and 9 bases lay in between. This CDR3 comprises 15 residues. The data were produced by immunoSEQ multiplex PCR, yet TCRdb's version contains in-frame clones alone and is incomplete. Here the sample spans about 49,000 clones, over 90% being singletons. The source of this sequence is a female donor with multiple sclerosis, enrolled in a pregnancy study. The chain couples TRBV27 to TRBJ2-1; D not resolved. This material consisted of CD8+ T cells from peripheral blood mononuclear cells, taken in the first trimester of pregnancy. The chain's CDR3 is CASSLNTRSYNEQFF. The DNA of the CDR3 is TGTGCCAGCAGTTTAAATACGAGATCCTACAATGAGCAGTTCTTC.